This is a list of T cell receptor beta chains from one sample in a study of HIV-infected patients and healthy controls. TCRdb used MiXCR to reprocess the 5' RACE reads, holding one entry per CDR3 protein. The sample holds approximately 13,000 distinct CDR3 sequences; roughly 12% are singletons and the top ten take around 40%. The sample in question was blood, obtained during antiretroviral therapy. The origin of the receptors is an adult with HIV infection. The donor label of this sample is uncertain. Both conserved end residues are part of each CDR3. The D gene is left open where the match is weak. Rows give clone size only sometimes, using once, few, many, or a class for an expanded clone.

D gene	V gene	J gene	clone size	CDR3 DNA	CDR3 protein
-	TRBV12-3/TRBV12-4	TRBJ1-4	-	TGTGCCAGCAGTTGGGGGGGCCCGGGTGAAAAACTGTTTTTT	CASSWGGPGEKLFF
-	TRBV12-3/TRBV12-4	TRBJ2-3	many	TGTGCCAGCAGTTTTTCTGGGGACAGCACAGATACGCAGTATTTT	CASSFSGDSTDTQYF
TRBD2	TRBV7-9	TRBJ2-1	medium-sized	TGTGCCAGCAGTCCAGGTCGACTAGCGGAGGACAATGAGCAGTTCTTC	CASSPGRLAEDNEQFF
-	TRBV18	TRBJ2-5	-	TGTGCCAGCTCACCACGCGTGGTGGAAGAGACCCAGTACTTC	CASSPRVVEETQYF
-	TRBV7-2	TRBJ2-1	many	TGTGCCAGCAGCTTAGTATACAATGAGCAGTTCTTC	CASSLVYNEQFF
-	TRBV29-1	TRBJ2-7	-	TGCAGCGTTCGGACTGACGCCTACGAGCAGTACTTC	CSVRTDAYEQYF
TRBD2	TRBV12-3/TRBV12-4	TRBJ2-1	-	TGTGCCACCCAGTTATCAGGTAGCGGGGGGGCGAATGAGCATTTCTTC	CATQLSGSGGANEHFF
-	TRBV29-1	TRBJ2-1	many	TGCAGCGTCATACCTCTAGTGTCGGCACAGCAGTTCTTC	CSVIPLVSAQQFF
TRBD1	TRBV18	TRBJ1-1	-	TGTGCCAGCTCACCCGAAACGGGACAGGGGAGTAGTGATGCTTTCTTT	CASSPETGQGSSDAFF
TRBD1	TRBV5-6	TRBJ1-5	many	TGTGCCAGCAGCTCCACCGGGACAGAAAAATACAGCAATCAGCCCCAGCATTTT	CASSSTGTEKYSNQPQHF
-	TRBV20-1	TRBJ2-1	many	TGCAGTGCTGCGGAGGAAAATGAGCAGTTCTTC	CSAAEENEQFF
TRBD2	TRBV6-4	TRBJ2-2	many	TGTGCCAGCAGTGACTCGACTAGCGGGGGGTTGAACACCGGGGAGCTGTTTTTT	CASSDSTSGGLNTGELFF
TRBD2	TRBV5-1	TRBJ2-7	many	TGCGCCAGCAGCTTGGGACTAGCGGGGAGCTCCTACGAGCAGTACTTC	CASSLGLAGSSYEQYF
-	TRBV15	TRBJ2-7	few	TGTGCCACCAGCAGAGAAAGGTTCAGTTACGAGCAGTACTTC	CATSRERFSYEQYF
TRBD2	TRBV6-4	TRBJ2-3	many	TGTGCCAGCAGTGCGGGACTAGAGGTAGATACGCAGTATTTT	CASSAGLEVDTQYF
-	TRBV9	TRBJ2-2	many	TGTGCCAGCAGCGCCGTGGTAGGGGGGAACACCGGGGAGCTGTTTTTT	CASSAVVGGNTGELFF
-	TRBV10-3	TRBJ2-7	-	TGTGCCATCAGAACTGATGGTTGGGGGCCAATCGGCTCCTACGAGCAGTACTTC	CAIRTDGWGPIGSYEQYF
-	TRBV4-1	TRBJ2-3	many	TGCGCCAGCAGCCAAGGGTTGAGAGGGGCCAGCACAGATACGCAGTATTTT	CASSQGLRGASTDTQYF
TRBD2	TRBV25-1	TRBJ2-1	many	TGTGCCAGCAGTACTGTCGGACTAGCGGGAGGGAATGAGCAGTTCTTC	CASSTVGLAGGNEQFF
-	TRBV6-1	TRBJ2-3	many	TGTGCCAGCACCCTAGGTGGGGGGAGCCGCGATACGCAGTATTTT	CASTLGGGSRDTQYF
TRBD2	TRBV18	TRBJ2-1	many	TGTGCCAGCTCACCCTTAGCGGGAGGGTACAATGAGCAGTTCTTC	CASSPLAGGYNEQFF
-	TRBV24-1	TRBJ2-3	many	TGTGCCACCAGTGATTTTGCACGGGATACTAGCACAGATACGCAGTATTTT	CATSDFARDTSTDTQYF
-	TRBV29-1	TRBJ1-1	many	TGCAGCGTGATGCGGGTCACTGAAGCTTTCTTT	CSVMRVTEAFF
-	TRBV19	TRBJ1-2	-	TGTGCCAGTAGCCCCCGGACAGACCTACGCCCGCTAAACACCTTC	CASSPRTDLRPLNTF
-	TRBV5-1	TRBJ2-7	many	TGCGCCAGCAGCCGGCAGGACTACGAGCAGTACTTC	CASSRQDYEQYF
TRBD2	TRBV10-2	TRBJ2-3	many	TGCGCCAGCAGTGAGGAGGGACTAGGCGTCACAGATACGCAGTATTTT	CASSEEGLGVTDTQYF
TRBD1	TRBV3-1	TRBJ1-5	few	TGTGCCAGCAGCCAGGTACAGGGGGCTGGTCAGCCCCAGCATTTT	CASSQVQGAGQPQHF
-	TRBV7-8	TRBJ2-5	many	TGTGCCAGCAGCACCCAGCGGGCAGCCATCTTC	CASSTQRAAIF
-	TRBV2	TRBJ2-7	many	TGTGCCAGCAGTGAGCCAGGGCAATACGAGCAGTACTTC	CASSEPGQYEQYF
-	TRBV3-1	TRBJ2-3	many	TGTGCCAGCAGCTTACGGTCAGGGCGGGATACGCAGTATTTT	CASSLRSGRDTQYF
-	TRBV28	TRBJ2-4	medium-sized	TGTGCCAGCAGTCCGCCGGACAGCGAAAACATTCAGTACTTC	CASSPPDSENIQYF